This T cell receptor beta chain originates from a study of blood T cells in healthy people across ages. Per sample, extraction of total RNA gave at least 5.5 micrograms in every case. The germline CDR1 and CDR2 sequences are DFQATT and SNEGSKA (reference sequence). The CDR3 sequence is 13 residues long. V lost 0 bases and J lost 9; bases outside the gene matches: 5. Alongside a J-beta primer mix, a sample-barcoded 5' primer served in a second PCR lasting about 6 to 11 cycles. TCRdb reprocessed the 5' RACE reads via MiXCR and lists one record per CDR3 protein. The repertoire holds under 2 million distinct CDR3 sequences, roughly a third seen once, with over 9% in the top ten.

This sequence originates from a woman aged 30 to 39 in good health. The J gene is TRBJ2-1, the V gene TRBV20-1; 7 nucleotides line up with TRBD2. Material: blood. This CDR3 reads CSARDGTKGEQFF. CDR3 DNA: TGCAGTGCTAGAGATGGGACTAAGGGTGAGCAGTTCTTC.